This is a list of T cell receptor beta chains from one sample in a study of blood T cell repertoires in COVID-19. Sequenced by immunoSEQ multiplex PCR; TCRdb stores in-frame clones only, minus some. This table has 260,000 or so clones, around 88% appearing once. The sequenced material came from peripheral blood. The source of these receptors is an older man with acute or convalescent COVID-19. Each CDR3 is given with its conserved first and last residue. A D gene is named only where the DNA matches it firmly. Where a row states a size, it is once, few, many or the class of an expanded clone; other rows omit it.

CDR3,DNA,V,J,D,size
CAISVGLAGSRGGKETQYF,TGTGCCATCAGTGTGGGACTAGCGGGTTCTCGGGGTGGGAAAGAGACCCAGTACTTC,TRBV10-3,TRBJ2-5,TRBD2,-
CASSLDRGGEAFF,TGTGCCAGCTCACTGGACAGGGGAGGTGAAGCTTTCTTT,TRBV18,TRBJ1-1,TRBD1,few
CASSVGTGGRETQYF,TGTGCCAGCAGCGTAGGGACAGGGGGGCGAGAGACCCAGTACTTC,TRBV9,TRBJ2-5,TRBD1,-
CASSPGRLATNEKLFF,TGTGCCAGCTCACCGGGCCGGCTTGCAACTAATGAAAAACTGTTTTTT,TRBV18,TRBJ1-4,-,-
CSVLDRATYEQYF,TGCAGCGTCCTGGACAGGGCCACCTACGAGCAGTACTTC,TRBV29-1,TRBJ2-7,TRBD1,once
CAWAYPRDNQPQHF,TGTGCCTGGGCTTATCCCAGGGATAATCAGCCCCAGCATTTT,TRBV30,TRBJ1-5,-,few
CASSPGTGLGAFF,TGTGCCAGCAGTCCAGGGACAGGGCTCGGGGCTTTCTTT,TRBV28,TRBJ1-1,TRBD1,-
CASSSPGTTSSYNEQFF,TGTGCCAGCAGTTCCCCCGGGACAACCAGCTCCTACAATGAGCAGTTCTTC,TRBV28,TRBJ2-1,-,-
CASSLMVGGTEAFF,TGTGCCAGCAGCTTAATGGTCGGGGGGACTGAAGCTTTCTTT,TRBV7-2,TRBJ1-1,-,-
CASSLRGGGDTEAFF,TGTGCCAGCAGCCTTCGGGGTGGAGGGGACACTGAAGCTTTCTTT,TRBV3-1/TRBV3-2,TRBJ1-1,-,-
CASSWNAGTGRLGGELFF,TGTGCCAGCAGCTGGAACGCCGGGACAGGGAGGTTGGGCGGGGAGCTGTTTTTT,TRBV5-4,TRBJ2-2,TRBD1,-
CASSLTGFYGYTF,TGTGCCAGCAGTTTAACAGGGTTCTATGGCTACACCTTC,TRBV28,TRBJ1-2,-,-
CASSTGTSGRRGDTQYF,TGTGCCAGTAGTACCGGGACTAGCGGGAGGAGAGGGGATACGCAGTATTTT,TRBV19,TRBJ2-3,TRBD2,-
CASSEQVDTEAFF,TGTGCCAGCAGTGAACAGGTGGACACTGAAGCTTTCTTT,TRBV6-1,TRBJ1-1,-,-
CASVSGRTEAFF,TGTGCCAGCGTGTCAGGTCGCACTGAAGCTTTCTTT,TRBV6-5,TRBJ1-1,-,-
CASRGGGPNYGYTF,TGTGCCAGCCGGGGAGGGGGACCCAACTATGGCTACACCTTC,TRBV7-2,TRBJ1-2,-,-
CASSPRQGLNTEAFF,TGTGCCAGCAGCCCCCGACAGGGTTTGAACACTGAAGCTTTCTTT,TRBV7-2,TRBJ1-1,TRBD1,-
CASSTPRADSHNEQFF,TGTGCCAGTAGTACCCCTCGCGCCGACAGCCACAATGAGCAGTTCTTC,TRBV19,TRBJ2-1,-,-
CASRGRDRDRETQYF,TGTGCCAGCAGGGGTCGGGACAGGGATCGGGAGACCCAGTACTTC,TRBV2,TRBJ2-5,TRBD1,-
CASSTNGPGATGELFF,TGCGCCAGCAGCACAAACGGTCCAGGGGCCACCGGGGAGCTGTTTTTT,TRBV5-1,TRBJ2-2,-,once
CATSDRVDTQYF,TGTGCCACCAGTGACAGGGTAGATACGCAGTATTTT,TRBV24-1,TRBJ2-3,-,-
CAWSPSGGASGELFF,TGTGCCTGGAGTCCAAGCGGGGGGGCTTCCGGGGAGCTGTTTTTT,TRBV30,TRBJ2-2,TRBD2,once
CASSLAVADTQYF,TGTGCCAGCAGCTTGGCAGTCGCAGATACGCAGTATTTT,TRBV5-4,TRBJ2-3,-,-
CASSLELLRGTGELFF,TGTGCCAGCAGCTTAGAATTGCTTCGGGGCACCGGGGAGCTGTTTTTT,TRBV11-1,TRBJ2-2,-,-
CASMGRVPSNEQFF,TGTGCCAGCATGGGGAGGGTGCCAAGCAATGAGCAGTTCTTC,TRBV7-2,TRBJ2-1,TRBD2,-
CASSPGTTGNTIYF,TGTGCCAGCAGTCCCGGGACAACAGGAAACACCATATATTTT,TRBV27,TRBJ1-3,-,few
CASSDPDSPLHF,TGTGCCAGCAGTGACCCGGATTCACCCCTCCACTTT,TRBV2,TRBJ1-6,-,-
CASLEIGEPRDTIYF,TGTGCCAGCCTCGAAATCGGAGAACCCCGCGACACCATATATTTT,TRBV2,TRBJ1-3,-,few
CASSQDSSGDTQYF,TGCGCCAGCAGCCAAGATAGTAGCGGGGATACGCAGTATTTT,TRBV4-1,TRBJ2-3,TRBD2,-
CASSLSGIPNYGYTF,TGTGCCAGCAGTTTGTCGGGGATTCCTAACTATGGCTACACCTTC,TRBV27,TRBJ1-2,-,once
CASSHGPEGQDEQFF,TGTGCCAGCAGCCATGGCCCGGAGGGCCAAGATGAGCAGTTCTTC,TRBV3-1/TRBV3-2,TRBJ2-1,-,-
CATSGTGIGANVLTF,TGTGCCACCAGCGGGACAGGGATAGGGGCCAACGTCCTGACTTTC,TRBV24-1,TRBJ2-6,TRBD1,-
CASRQGGSYEQYF,TGTGCCAGCAGACAGGGGGGCTCCTACGAGCAGTACTTC,TRBV28,TRBJ2-7,TRBD1,-
CASSPGASYGYTF,TGTGCCAGCAGCCCTGGGGCTTCCTATGGCTACACCTTC,TRBV11-2,TRBJ1-2,-,-
CASSQGDRAGYTF,TGTGCCAGCAGCCAAGGGGACAGGGCTGGCTACACCTTC,TRBV3-1/TRBV3-2,TRBJ1-2,TRBD1,-
CASSPNQPQHF,TGTGCCAGCAGTCCAAATCAGCCCCAGCATTTT,TRBV28,TRBJ1-5,-,-
CASSPGTGSYNEQFF,TGTGCCAGCTCACCAGGGACAGGGAGTTACAATGAGCAGTTCTTC,TRBV18,TRBJ2-1,TRBD1,once
CASSPVDNPTYEQYF,TGTGCCAGCAGCCCCGTCGACAACCCAACCTACGAGCAGTACTTC,TRBV5-5,TRBJ2-7,-,-
CASSPQGAGLTGELFF,TGTGCCAGCAGCCCACAGGGGGCTGGCCTCACCGGGGAGCTGTTTTTT,TRBV9,TRBJ2-2,TRBD1,-
CASSLASTGGPVYEQYF,TGTGCCAGCAGCTTAGCGTCTACGGGGGGGCCCGTTTACGAGCAGTACTTC,TRBV7-8,TRBJ2-7,TRBD2,-
CASSEYPGGRGLETQYF,TGTGCCAGCAGTGAATACCCCGGCGGCAGGGGGCTGGAGACCCAGTACTTC,TRBV6-1,TRBJ2-5,TRBD1,once
CASSPDGRRRGEAFF,TGTGCCAGCAGCCCAGACGGCCGGAGACGGGGTGAAGCTTTCTTT,TRBV28,TRBJ1-1,-,few
CASSLANQPQHF,TGTGCCAGCAGTTTGGCCAATCAGCCCCAGCATTTT,TRBV12-3/TRBV12-4,TRBJ1-5,-,many
CASSSTTSTDTQYF,TGTGCCAGCAGTAGCACTACTAGCACAGATACGCAGTATTTT,TRBV2,TRBJ2-3,-,-
CASSSTSGGTNTGELFF,TGCGCCAGCAGCTCGACTAGCGGGGGAACGAACACCGGGGAGCTGTTTTTT,TRBV5-1,TRBJ2-2,TRBD2,-
CASGGKEAPYEQYF,TGCGCCAGCGGAGGGAAGGAGGCCCCCTACGAGCAGTACTTC,TRBV5-1,TRBJ2-7,-,-
CASSLTSGGALDEQFF,TGCGCCAGCAGCCTGACAAGCGGGGGGGCTTTGGATGAGCAGTTCTTC,TRBV5-1,TRBJ2-1,TRBD2,-
CASSLVGLAGGGNEQFF,TGTGCCAGCAGCTTAGTGGGACTAGCGGGAGGGGGCAATGAGCAGTTCTTC,TRBV7-9,TRBJ2-1,TRBD2,-
CASSPGLAGGSLGGDTQYF,TGTGCCAGCAGTCCGGGACTAGCGGGGGGGAGCCTGGGTGGGGATACGCAGTATTTT,TRBV2,TRBJ2-3,TRBD2,-
CASSSSDRDRGEYEQYF,TGTGCCAGCAGCTCTTCGGACCGGGACAGGGGGGAGTACGAGCAGTACTTC,TRBV5-4,TRBJ2-7,TRBD1,-
CASSTQQGSTEAFF,TGTGCCAGTAGTACTCAACAGGGCTCCACTGAAGCTTTCTTT,TRBV19,TRBJ1-1,-,-
CASNRDRVNTEAFF,TGTGCCAGCAACCGTGACAGGGTGAACACTGAAGCTTTCTTT,TRBV6-5,TRBJ1-1,TRBD1,-
CSVTTGAVTEAFF,TGCAGCGTTACCACAGGGGCGGTCACTGAAGCTTTCTTT,TRBV29-1,TRBJ1-1,TRBD1,-